This T cell receptor beta chain is drawn from a study of T-cell reconstitution after alpha-beta-depleted transplantation in children. The CDR3 consists of 15 residues. V lost 1 base and J lost 6; bases outside the gene matches: 3. CDR1 and CDR2 from the germline V gene are SGHTA and FQGNSA. As it was prepared, the TCRbeta library received unique molecular identifiers. TCRdb independently ran MiXCR on the PCR reads; one entry per CDR3 protein. The table has some 240,000 distinct CDR3 sequences, 9.7% seen once. The table lists this clonotype with many counts. This clonotype was obtained from a human donor who donated a stem cell graft to a child with SCID. V and J are TRBV7-2 and TRBJ2-2, with TRBD2 matching over 9 bases. The starting material was PBMCs from the stem cell graft donor, obtained from the stem cell graft. The CDR3 bases are TGTGCCAGCAGCTTAGAAGTAGCGGGGGCCGGGGAGCTGTTTTTT. Its protein is CASSLEVAGAGELFF.